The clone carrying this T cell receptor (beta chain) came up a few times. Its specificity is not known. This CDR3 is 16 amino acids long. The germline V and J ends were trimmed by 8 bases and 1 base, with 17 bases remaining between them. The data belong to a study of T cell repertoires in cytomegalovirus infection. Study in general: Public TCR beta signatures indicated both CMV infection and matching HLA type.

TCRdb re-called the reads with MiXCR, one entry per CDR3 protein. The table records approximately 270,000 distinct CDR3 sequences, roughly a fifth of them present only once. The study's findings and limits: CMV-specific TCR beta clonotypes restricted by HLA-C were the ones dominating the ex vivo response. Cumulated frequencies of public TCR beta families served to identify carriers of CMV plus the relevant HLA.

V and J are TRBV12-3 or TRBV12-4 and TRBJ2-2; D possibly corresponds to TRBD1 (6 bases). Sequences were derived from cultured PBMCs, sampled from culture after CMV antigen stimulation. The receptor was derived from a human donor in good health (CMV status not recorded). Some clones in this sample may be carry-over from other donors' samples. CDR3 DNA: TGTGCCAGCGCACCGCCCAGGGGCGGGAACACCGGGGAGCTGTTTTTT. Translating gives CASAPPRGGNTGELFF.